These 2 T cell receptor beta chains originate from one sample sequenced in a study of breast tumors, draining lymph nodes, adjacent tissues. TCRdb recomputed calls from the multiplex PCR reads with MiXCR, one row per CDR3 protein. The table shows around 290,000 distinct CDR3 sequences, with over 30% occurring only once. Axillary draining lymph nodes of breast cancer patients supplied the node samples. Sequencing was done on a sample of axillary lymph node tissue. The receptor set was obtained from a female donor with breast cancer. Some clones in this sample may be carry-over from other donors' samples.

To note about this clonotype: Being one base from a much bigger clone, this may be a read error. J is TRBJ2-5 and V is TRBV20-1, with TRBD1 matching 9 bases. Trimming at V came to 3 bases and at J to 6 bases, leaving 20 bases not matched to a gene. This CDR3 is built from 18 residues. CDR1 and CDR2 from the germline V gene are DFQATT and SNEGSKA (reference sequence). The DNA for the CDR3 is TGCAGTGCTAGTAGAGGGATTCCCGGGACAGGGCTTGAGAAGACCCAGTACTTC. This encodes CSASRGIPGTGLEKTQYF.

This clonotype was picked up a small number of times. The genes are TRBV12-3 or TRBV12-4 and TRBJ1-2, with D unclear. This CDR3 has 16 residues. Trimming removed 1 base at V and 0 bases at J, with 12 bases between. The CDR3 DNA is TGTGCCAGCAGTTTAGTTGGCAGGACCACTAACTATGGCTACACCTTC. Translating gives CASSLVGRTTNYGYTF.